This TCR beta chain was captured by sequencing in a study of blood T cell repertoires in COVID-19. Study-level background: From the United States, Italy and Spain came samples of acute and convalescent COVID-19. Sources were T cells, B-cell-depleted T cells, or PBMCs; the material itself was cDNA or gDNA.

Per the authors' pipeline: Reference gene primer amplification in the assay estimated nucleated cell counts. The assay was immunoSEQ multiplex PCR, and TCRdb's table has in-frame clones only and misses some. The DNA gave D and trimming, while V, J and clone size come from that table. The table lists around 97,000 clones, 84% of them singletons. The germline V gene has CDR1 SGHRS and CDR2 YFSETQ. The CDR3 loop spans 16 amino acids. J gave up 6 bases and V 3 bases, and 7 bases lay outside the gene matches. This receptor was taken from a human donor in a cohort sampled during active or convalescent COVID-19. The material sequenced was peripheral blood. V and J are TRBV5-1 and TRBJ1-6; 9 bases map to TRBD1. CDR3 coding DNA: TGCGCCAGCAGCTGGGGACAGGGCCGGGGTAATTCACCCCTCCACTTT. This gives the protein CASSWGQGRGNSPLHF.